These T cell receptor beta chains were read from a single sample in a study of blood T cell repertoires in COVID-19. Clones were sequenced by immunoSEQ multiplex PCR, and TCRdb holds only the in-frame ones, with some missing. This repertoire shows roughly 200,000 clones, under 90% found once; its top ten account for approximately 8%. Sequencing used peripheral blood. These receptors were taken from a woman older than 75 with COVID-19, enrolled during active disease. Both conserved end residues are part of each CDR3. The order of the fields is D gene, J gene, clone size, V gene, CDR3 DNA, CDR3 protein. A D gene is named only where the DNA matches it firmly. A row's size may be missing; if present it is once, few, many or a size class.

d_gene: TRBD1; j_gene: TRBJ1-1; abundance: -; v_gene: TRBV5-5; CDR3nt: TGTGCCAGCAGCTGGGACAGGAGGAACACTGAAGCTTTCTTT; CDR3aa: CASSWDRRNTEAFF
d_gene: -; j_gene: TRBJ1-1; abundance: -; v_gene: TRBV6-5; CDR3nt: TGTGCCAGCAGTTTCCACGGGGGGGGATGGTCTGAAGCTTTCTTT; CDR3aa: CASSFHGGGWSEAFF
d_gene: TRBD2; j_gene: TRBJ2-7; abundance: few; v_gene: TRBV4-2; CDR3nt: TGTGCCAGCAGCCAAGAACTAGCGGGGCAGAACGAGCAGTACTTC; CDR3aa: CASSQELAGQNEQYF
d_gene: -; j_gene: TRBJ2-1; abundance: -; v_gene: TRBV7-9; CDR3nt: TGTGCCAGCAGCTTAAGTGTAGGGGGCAATGAGCAGTTCTTC; CDR3aa: CASSLSVGGNEQFF
d_gene: -; j_gene: TRBJ1-1; abundance: once; v_gene: TRBV5-4; CDR3nt: TGTGCCAGCAGCTTGGAGGGAGGCGCTGAAGCTTTCTTT; CDR3aa: CASSLEGGAEAFF
d_gene: TRBD2; j_gene: TRBJ2-5; abundance: -; v_gene: TRBV10-3; CDR3nt: TGTGCCATCAGCACGACTAGCGGTCAAGAGACCCAGTACTTC; CDR3aa: CAISTTSGQETQYF
d_gene: TRBD2; j_gene: TRBJ2-2; abundance: -; v_gene: TRBV5-5; CDR3nt: TGTGCCAGCAGCTCCGGGACGGGGGGTTTGCGAACCGGGGAGCTGTTTTTT; CDR3aa: CASSSGTGGLRTGELFF
d_gene: -; j_gene: TRBJ1-5; abundance: few; v_gene: TRBV24-1; CDR3nt: TGTGCCACCAGTGCGAATCAGCCCCAGCATTTT; CDR3aa: CATSANQPQHF
d_gene: TRBD2; j_gene: TRBJ2-3; abundance: once; v_gene: TRBV24-1; CDR3nt: TGTGCCACCAGGGGACTAGCGGGAGATACGCAGTATTTT; CDR3aa: CATRGLAGDTQYF
d_gene: -; j_gene: TRBJ2-4; abundance: -; v_gene: TRBV27; CDR3nt: TGTGCCAGCAGTTTAGGGTGGTGGGGGGACAAAAACATTCAGTACTTC; CDR3aa: CASSLGWWGDKNIQYF
d_gene: TRBD2; j_gene: TRBJ2-2; abundance: -; v_gene: TRBV7-8; CDR3nt: TGTGCCACCTCGGGTAGCGGGAGGTCGAACACCGGGGAGCTGTTTTTT; CDR3aa: CATSGSGRSNTGELFF
d_gene: -; j_gene: TRBJ1-6; abundance: -; v_gene: TRBV6-6; CDR3nt: TGTGCCAGCAGTGACGGACAGTGGGCTTCGTCCCTCCACTTT; CDR3aa: CASSDGQWASSLHF
d_gene: TRBD2; j_gene: TRBJ2-2; abundance: -; v_gene: TRBV4-2; CDR3nt: TGTGCCAGCAGCCGCGGACTAGCGGGGGGCCTGGACACCGGGGAGCTGTTTTTT; CDR3aa: CASSRGLAGGLDTGELFF
d_gene: TRBD1; j_gene: TRBJ1-1; abundance: few; v_gene: TRBV5-1; CDR3nt: TGCGCCAGCAGCTTGAGGGGGCCCGGCACTGAAGCTTTCTTT; CDR3aa: CASSLRGPGTEAFF
d_gene: -; j_gene: TRBJ1-5; abundance: once; v_gene: TRBV10-3; CDR3nt: TGTGCCTCGGGAGCGGGGGAAAGCAATCAGCCCCAGCATTTT; CDR3aa: CASGAGESNQPQHF
d_gene: -; j_gene: TRBJ1-1; abundance: few; v_gene: TRBV5-4; CDR3nt: TGTGCCAGCAGCTCACAGGGTAGCCTTGAAGCTTTCTTT; CDR3aa: CASSSQGSLEAFF